This record looks at one T cell receptor beta chain sequence and its context. Its antigen is as yet unknown. Profiled with immunoSEQ multiplex PCR; TCRdb holds only in-frame clones, not every one. The sample contains approximately 710,000 clones, roughly 91% of which appear only once. This specimen comes from a study of shared clonotypes between healthy human individuals. Germline lookup yields CDR1 MDHEN and CDR2 SYDVKM. This CDR3 region has 12 residues. Deletions cut 6 bases from V and 3 bases from J, with 6 bases between. Study results and caveats: On the whole, naive subsets had larger estimated richness than memory subsets had.

The V call is TRBV28, the J call TRBJ2-1; D is unresolved. The sequencing input was memory CD8+ T cells from PBMCs. The subset denotes: CD45RO+ cells pooled with CCR7-negative TemRA cells. This clonotype originated in a man aged 18-30 years in good health. Some clones in this sample may be carry-over from other donors' samples. The CDR3 protein is CASSFYYNEQFF. Written as DNA, the CDR3 is TGTGCCAGCAGCTTTTACTACAATGAGCAGTTCTTC.